This entry lists 32 T cell receptor beta chains sequenced from one sample in a study of cytomegalovirus exposure and HLA in healthy donors. Sequenced by immunoSEQ multiplex PCR; TCRdb stores in-frame clones only, minus some. The sample lists hundreds of thousands of clones; around 78% were seen once. The sequenced material came from PBMCs. These receptors originate from a woman younger than 35 in good health and CMV-seronegative.

V is TRBV6-5 and J is TRBJ2-3; unclear D gene. Germline V gene sequence: CDR1 MNHEY, CDR2 SVGAGI. V lost 2 bases, J lost 0 bases, and 9 bases lay in between. This CDR3 region has 15 residues. The CDR3 coding sequence is TGTGCCAGCAGTTACCCCTTCGGCAGCACAGATACGCAGTATTTT. Translation gives CASSYPFGSTDTQYF.

The chain carries TRBV25-1 and TRBJ2-3; 7 bases match TRBD2. CDR1 is MGHDK and CDR2 is SYGVNS in the germline V gene. The CDR3 totals 14 residues. After removal of 3 bases from V and 4 bases from J, the junction contained 4 bases not matched to a gene. CDR3 protein: CASSDAGEADTQYF. CDR3 coding DNA: TGTGCCAGCAGTGACGCGGGAGAAGCAGATACGCAGTATTTT. The variable domain in full, completed from reference TRBV25-1 and TRBJ2-3, reads EADIYQTPRYLVIGTGKKITLECSQTMGHDKMYWYQQDPGMELHLIHYSYGVNSTEKGDLSSESTVSRIRTEHFPLTLESARPSHTSQYLCASSDAGEADTQYFGPGTRLTVL.

The chain has TRBV18 and TRBJ2-5; maybe TRBD1 (5 bases). The CDR3 covers 13 residues. Germline values: CDR1 KGHSH, CDR2 LQKENI. With 3 bases removed from V and 6 bases from J, the gap between germline ends came to 11 bases. For the CDR3, the DNA is TGTGCCAGCTCACCCGGACACCGGCAGACCCAGTACTTC. It yields the protein CASSPGHRQTQYF.

J is TRBJ1-4 and V is TRBV5-1; 8 bases align to TRBD1. Germline V gene data show CDR1 as SGHRS and CDR2 as YFSETQ. With 3 bases clipped from V and 7 bases from J, the junction kept 5 bases outside the gene matches. CDR3 length equals 14 residues. The CDR3 region is CASSSGTGSEKLFF. The CDR3 DNA sequence: TGCGCCAGCAGCTCCGGGACAGGATCTGAAAAACTGTTTTTT.

This chain uses TRBV6-6 with TRBJ1-5, with 7 positions matching TRBD1. V gave up 5 bases and J gave up 4 bases; unmatched junction bases: 2. CDR3 size: 13 residues. Germline assignment: CDR1 MNHNY and CDR2 SVGAGI (reference sequence). CDR3 nucleotide sequence: TGTGCCAGCAGTGAGACAGGGAATCAGCCCCAGCATTTT. Translation gives CASSETGNQPQHF.

The chain employs TRBV18 and TRBJ2-3; D remains ambiguous. This CDR3 spans 13 amino acids. The V and J ends lost 3 bases and 1 base respectively, with 5 bases between them. Germline lookup yields CDR1 KGHSH and CDR2 LQKENI. Written as DNA, the CDR3 is TGTGCCAGCTCACCGCGACGCACAGATACGCAGTATTTT. It yields the protein CASSPRRTDTQYF.

This clone was detected only a few times. The genes are TRBV30 and TRBJ1-2, with D perhaps matching TRBD1 (5 bases). CDR3 length equals 14 residues. The V end lost 2 bases, the J end lost 14 bases, and 24 bases lay between the germline ends. Germline V gives CDR1 GTSNPN, CDR2 SVGIG (reference sequence). In nucleotides, the CDR3 is TGTGCCTGGAGTAGGGGAGGGGCTGCCACTGGTGGGACCTTC. Translated, it gives CAWSRGGAATGGTF.

A remark on this clone: The same CDR3 also results from other DNA sequences found in this sample. The chain combines TRBV20-1 with TRBJ1-1; D is unresolved. This CDR3 has 11 amino acids. Germline V gene lookup returns CDR1 DFQATT and CDR2 SNEGSKA (reference sequence). The germline V and J ends were trimmed by 6 bases and 5 bases, with 10 bases remaining between them. DNA for the CDR3: TGCAGTGCCAGTCGCGGGACTGAAGCTTTCTTT. It yields the protein CSASRGTEAFF.

The chain employs TRBV5-6 and TRBJ2-1; 11 nucleotides line up with TRBD2. The CDR3 is made up of 17 amino acids. V lost 2 bases and J lost 4; bases outside the gene matches: 8. The germline gives CDR1 SGHDT, CDR2 YYEEEE. CDR3: CASSFYPGLAVYNEQFF. CDR3 nucleotides: TGTGCCAGCAGCTTTTACCCGGGACTAGCGGTTTACAATGAGCAGTTCTTC.

This rearrangement joins TRBV9 to TRBJ2-7; 14 nucleotides match TRBD2. Germline CDR1 reads SGDLS; CDR2 reads YYNGEE. Trimming at V came to 3 bases and at J to 4 bases, leaving 12 bases not matched to a gene. This CDR3 has 18 amino acids. The CDR3 nucleotides read TGTGCCAGCAGCGCCTCCGGGACTAGCGGGGGCCCTGGGTACGAGCAGTACTTC. Translated: CASSASGTSGGPGYEQYF. Together with reference TRBV9 and TRBJ2-7, the CDR3 gives the full variable domain: DSGVTQTPKHLITATGQRVTLRCSPRSGDLSVYWYQQSLDQGLQFLIQYYNGEERAKGNILERFSAQQFPDLHSELNLSSLELGDSALYFCASSASGTSGGPGYEQYFGPGTRLTVT.

The chain recombines TRBV29-1 with TRBJ1-3; no clear D gene. Germline V gene data show CDR1 as SQVTM and CDR2 as ANQGSEA. Deletions cut 4 bases from V and 0 bases from J, with 7 bases between. The CDR3 extends over 13 amino acids. CDR3 in amino acids: CSVVSGSGNTIYF. CDR3 sequence (DNA): TGCAGCGTTGTATCTGGCTCTGGAAACACCATATATTTT.

The chain is built from TRBV7-3 and TRBJ1-6, with a possible D match to TRBD1 (6 bases). The CDR3 is made up of 14 amino acids. Germline CDR1 and CDR2: SGHTA and FQGTGA. The V gene lost 6 bases and the J gene lost 10 bases, with 16 bases spanning the gap. DNA for the CDR3: TGTGCCAGCAGGGCGACAGGTCTCCGGTCACCCCTCCACTTT. Residues: CASRATGLRSPLHF.

The V and J genes are TRBV30 and TRBJ1-3; D might be TRBD1 (6 bases). The CDR3 consists of 14 residues. V lost 7 bases and J 0 bases, leaving 13 bases between the germline ends. CDR1 is GTSNPN, CDR2 SVGIG, per germline (reference sequence). The CDR3 loop is CAYTGHTSGNTIYF. CDR3 coding DNA: TGTGCCTACACGGGACATACCTCTGGAAACACCATATATTTT. The variable domain in full, completed from reference TRBV30 and TRBJ1-3, reads SQTIHQWPATLVQPVGSPLSLECTVEGTSNPNLYWYRQAAGRGLQLLFYSVGIGQISSEVPQNLSASRPQDRQFILSSKKLLLSDSGFYLCAYTGHTSGNTIYFGEGSWLTVV.

The rearrangement joins TRBV18 to TRBJ2-6; D remains ambiguous. This CDR3 is built from 14 residues. Germline assignment: CDR1 KGHSH and CDR2 LQKENI. With 2 bases removed from V and 1 base from J, the gap between germline ends came to 3 bases. CDR3 residues: CASSPYSGANVLTF. In nucleotides, the CDR3 is TGTGCCAGCTCACCATATTCTGGGGCCAACGTCCTGACTTTC. Filled out from reference TRBV18 and TRBJ2-6, the complete variable domain reads NAGVMQNPRHLVRRRGQEARLRCSPMKGHSHVYWYRQLPEEGLKFMVYLQKENIIDESGMPKERFSAEFPKEGPSILRIQQVVRGDSAAYFCASSPYSGANVLTFGAGSRLTVL.

The chain uses TRBV27 and TRBJ2-7; no definite D call. V was shortened by 7 bases and J by 2 bases, with 12 bases between the two germline ends. The CDR3 is 13 residues long. Germline loops: CDR1 MNHEY, CDR2 SMNVEV (reference sequence). The chain's CDR3 is CASTRSATYEQYF. CDR3 DNA sequence: TGTGCCAGCACCCGGAGCGCAACCTACGAGCAGTACTTC.

The chain carries TRBV28 and TRBJ2-7, with 7 bases identical to TRBD1. J gave up 3 bases and V 2 bases, and 7 bases lay outside the gene matches. CDR3 length: 15 residues. Germline values: CDR1 MDHEN, CDR2 SYDVKM. In DNA form, the CDR3 reads TGTGCCAGCAGTTTAGGAACGGCAGGGGGCTACGAGCAGTACTTC. Encoded protein: CASSLGTAGGYEQYF.

The table lists this clone with a count of one. The chain combines TRBV28 with TRBJ2-2; D ambiguous. V was pared by 6 bases and J by 3 bases, with 5 bases between. Germline V gene sequence: CDR1 MDHEN, CDR2 SYDVKM. The CDR3 sequence is 12 residues long. The CDR3 region has the DNA TGTGCCAGCAGGGGTGACACCGGGGAGCTGTTTTTT. This encodes CASRGDTGELFF. The full variable domain, completed using reference TRBV28 and TRBJ2-2, is DVKVTQSSRYLVKRTGEKVFLECVQDMDHENMFWYRQDPGLGLRLIYFSYDVKMKEKGDIPEGYSVSREKKERFSLILESASTNQTSMYLCASRGDTGELFFGEGSRLTVL.

The chain recombines TRBV6-4 with TRBJ2-5; TRBD2 is a possible D gene (7 bases). With 6 bases removed from V and 4 bases from J, the gap between germline ends came to 21 bases. The CDR3 consists of 16 residues. The germline gives CDR1 MRHNA, CDR2 SNTAGT. The CDR3 reads CASSPATGRGPETQYF. CDR3 nucleotides: TGTGCCAGCAGCCCAGCAACAGGGCGGGGGCCAGAGACCCAGTACTTC.

This clone was observed a single time. J is TRBJ2-5 and V is TRBV9; D may be TRBD1 or TRBD2 (5 bases each). V lost 4 bases, J lost 1 base, and 14 bases lay in between. Germline loops: CDR1 SGDLS, CDR2 YYNGEE. This CDR3 spans 15 amino acids. CDR3 in amino acids: CASSPRDGAQETQYF. The CDR3 region has the DNA TGTGCCAGCAGCCCAAGGGACGGGGCCCAAGAGACCCAGTACTTC.

Only a few counts were recorded for this clone. The CDR3 reads CASSPNREDQPQHF. In DNA form, the CDR3 reads TGTGCCAGCTCACCTAACAGGGAGGATCAGCCCCAGCATTTT. The chain recombines TRBV18 with TRBJ1-5, with D possibly matching TRBD1 (6 bases). The V end lost 3 bases, the J end lost 5 bases, and 11 bases lay between the germline ends. Germline V gene data show CDR1 as KGHSH and CDR2 as LQKENI. This CDR3 contains 14 residues.

The rearrangement uses TRBV25-1 and TRBJ1-2, with TRBD1 matching 10 bases. Germline V gene data show CDR1 as MGHDK and CDR2 as SYGVNS. With V trimmed by 2 bases and J by 6 bases, 0 bases remained unmatched. This CDR3 is built from 13 residues. As DNA, the CDR3 is TGTGCCAGCAGTGAAGGGACAGGGGATGGCTACACCTTC. This encodes CASSEGTGDGYTF.

The chain links TRBV11-1 to TRBJ2-1; D gene ambiguous. CDR1 SGHAT and CDR2 FQDESV come from the germline V gene (reference sequence). The CDR3 totals 15 residues. V was shortened by 3 bases and J by 7 bases, with 16 bases between the two germline ends. The CDR3 sequence: CASSLPVGSYNEQFF. In nucleotides, the CDR3 is TGTGCCAGCAGCTTGCCGGTGGGAAGTTATAATGAGCAGTTCTTC.

This chain connects TRBV2 to TRBJ2-2, with 7 bases aligning to TRBD2. Germline CDR1 is SNHLY and CDR2 is FYNNEI. This CDR3 is built from 15 residues. V trimming: 3 bases; J trimming: 4 bases; junction bases outside the gene matches: 5. CDR3 region: CASSETSISTGELFF. The CDR3 DNA reads as TGTGCCAGCAGTGAGACTAGCATTAGCACCGGGGAGCTGTTTTTT.

CDR3 loop: CASSFFPGASNSPLHF. The CDR3 DNA is TGCGCCAGCAGCTTCTTCCCGGGGGCGAGTAATTCACCCCTCCACTTT. The rearrangement links TRBV5-1 to TRBJ1-6; a weak D match, TRBD1 (6 bases). The CDR3 loop spans 16 amino acids. V was clipped by 2 bases and J by 6 bases, with 15 bases between them. Germline V gene sequence: CDR1 SGHRS, CDR2 YFSETQ.

The chain recombines TRBV6-6 with TRBJ1-5; D might be TRBD1 (6 bases). Germline values: CDR1 MNHNY, CDR2 SVGAGI (reference sequence). CDR3 length equals 15 residues. The V and J ends lost 2 bases and 5 bases respectively, with 13 bases between them. The CDR3 here is CASSYEGGRDQPQHF. As DNA, the CDR3 is TGTGCCAGCAGTTACGAGGGGGGACGGGATCAGCCCCAGCATTTT.

The gene calls are TRBV9 and TRBJ1-1, with a tentative D call TRBD1 (6 bases). The CDR3 is 15 amino acids. V was cut by 0 bases and J by 5 bases, with 14 bases left in between. The germline V gene has CDR1 SGDLS and CDR2 YYNGEE. The CDR3 DNA follows: TGTGCCAGCAGCGTAGATGAGGGCCAGGGGACTGAAGCTTTCTTT. The encoded protein is CASSVDEGQGTEAFF.

The chain combines TRBV4-2 with TRBJ1-2; 8 bases are shared with TRBD1. In germline, CDR1 is LGHNA, CDR2 YNFKEQ. V dropped 1 base and J dropped 8; count of bases not matched to a gene: 9. The CDR3 covers 15 residues. The CDR3 loop reads CASSQGTGRPLGYTF. In nucleotides, the CDR3 is TGTGCCAGCAGCCAAGGGACAGGGAGACCTCTGGGCTACACCTTC.

The chain carries TRBV15 and TRBJ1-4, with D unresolved. Per the germline V gene, CDR1 is LNHNV and CDR2 is YYDKDF (reference sequence). Trimming removed 0 bases from V and 7 bases from J, with 21 bases in between. The CDR3 is 18 residues long. CDR3 in DNA: TGTGCCACCAGCAGAGATTTAGGCCCCGGTCGGCCGGGTGAAAAACTGTTTTTT. Amino acid sequence: CATSRDLGPGRPGEKLFF.

The chain employs TRBV11-3 and TRBJ2-3, with D unclear. The CDR3 length is 13 residues. Germline CDR1 SGHNT, CDR2 YENEEA. The V and J ends lost 1 base and 2 bases respectively, with 4 bases between them. The CDR3 DNA is TGTGCCAGCAGCTTAGTCTTCACAGATACGCAGTATTTT. It codes for CASSLVFTDTQYF.

The genes are TRBV11-2 and TRBJ1-4, with TRBD1 identical over 8 bases. Germline CDR1 reads SGHAT; CDR2 reads FQNNGV. V lost 6 bases, J lost 10 bases, and 19 bases stayed unmatched. The length of the CDR3 is 17 residues. DNA of the CDR3: TGTGCCAGCAGTTCCTCAGGGGGCGACGGTGTCCGCGGAAAACTGTTTTTT. As protein: CASSSSGGDGVRGKLFF.

The chain recombines TRBV27 with TRBJ2-5, with TRBD2 matching 8 bases. Per germline, CDR1 MNHEY and CDR2 SMNVEV (reference sequence). The CDR3 length is 13 residues. Trimming removed 5 bases from V and 2 bases from J; junction bases left unmatched: 1. CDR3 loop: CASSEREQETQYF. The DNA for the CDR3 is TGTGCCAGCAGTGAGCGGGAGCAAGAGACCCAGTACTTC.

The V and J genes are TRBV6-5 and TRBJ2-6; D could derive from TRBD1 or TRBD2 (5 bases each). Germline V gives CDR1 MNHEY, CDR2 SVGAGI. The CDR3 runs to 16 residues. With 0 bases removed from V and 4 bases from J, the gap between germline ends came to 10 bases. DNA for the CDR3: TGTGCCAGCAGTTACTCGTGGGGGACCGGGGCCAACGTCCTGACTTTC. Residues: CASSYSWGTGANVLTF.